What follows is one T cell receptor (beta chain) and its context. As yet, its antigen is unknown. Stated time point: patch test 1, 2 weeks after DPC sensitization. This sample's treatment: therapeutic diphenylcyclopropenone sensitization with weekly scalp DPC. Blood was collected ahead of every patch test applied. As processed by the authors: A typical sample had 95,638 TCRs, with about 20,000 to 750,000 overall. TCRdb re-called the RACE reads through MiXCR, storing one row per CDR3 protein. The V and J calls shown here were made by TCRdb, not taken from the authors' results. The sample shows about 340,000 distinct CDR3 sequences, roughly 6.9% of them seen only once. Germline CDR1 and CDR2: SEHNR and FQNEAQ (reference sequence). This CDR3 region has 12 residues. V dropped 6 bases and J dropped 4 bases, with 10 bases sitting between them. The sample is drawn from a study of human T cells and chemical hapten exposure. Study as a whole: Application of 0.01% DPC to the upper back was done by patch test, with a reading at 6 days. Regarding the study as a whole: Donors had alopecia, so their immune response may differ from healthy people's.

This TCR was sampled from a woman aged 18-29 years with alopecia areata. Some clones in this sample may be carry-over from other donors' samples. The rearrangement joins TRBV7-9 to TRBJ2-7; no reliable D call. Source: whole blood, taken in connection with sensitization to the hapten diphenylcyclopropenone (DPC). The CDR3 reads CASRGAGYEQYF. The CDR3 nucleotides read TGTGCCAGCAGGGGCGCCGGTTACGAGCAGTACTTC. The full variable domain, with the rest looked up from reference TRBV7-9 and TRBJ2-7, is DTGVSQNPRHKITKRGQNVTFRCDPISEHNRLYWYRQTLGQGPEFLTYFQNEAQLEKSRLLSDRFSAERPKGSFSTLEIQRTEQGDSAMYLCASRGAGYEQYFGPGTRLTVT.